One sample yielded the 26 T cell receptor beta chains listed below, sequenced in a study of OX40 agonist ivuxolimab in advanced cancers. The assay was immunoSEQ multiplex PCR, and TCRdb's table has in-frame clones only and misses some. The table lists about 58,000 clones, roughly nine tenths of them singletons. The specimen was CD4+ or CD8+ T cells sorted from blood, collected in a trial of the OX40 agonist ivuxolimab. These receptors all stem from an adult with an advanced solid tumor such as melanoma, head and neck, liver or kidney cancer.

For the CDR3, the DNA is TGTGCCAGTAGTACCACGGGGGGGAGCACAGATACGCAGTATTTT. This translates into CASSTTGGSTDTQYF. This chain connects TRBV19 to TRBJ2-3; TRBD2 matches 8 bases. CDR1 and CDR2 from the germline V gene are LNHDA and SQIVND (reference sequence). The CDR3 has 15 amino acids. The V and J ends lost 4 bases and 0 bases, in that order; junction bases with no gene match: 3.

The gene calls are TRBV7-9 and TRBJ1-3, with D maybe TRBD1 (6 bases). The CDR3 consists of 14 residues. The V end was cut by 6 bases, the J end by 4 bases, with 13 bases between. CDR1 SEHNR and CDR2 FQNEAQ come from the germline V gene (reference sequence). This CDR3 reads CASRQQGLGNTIYF. CDR3 DNA sequence: TGTGCCAGCAGACAACAGGGCCTCGGAAACACCATATATTTT.

There are a few counts of this clone. The CDR3 spells CASSPYTGTETQYF. The CDR3 nucleotides read TGCGCCAGCAGCCCCTACACAGGGACAGAGACCCAGTACTTC. The chain carries TRBV5-1 and TRBJ2-5; weak D call: TRBD1 (6 bases). Germline V gene sequence: CDR1 SGHRS, CDR2 YFSETQ. The V gene lost 4 bases and the J gene lost 4 bases, with 14 bases spanning the gap. CDR3 length: 14 residues.

The rearrangement joins TRBV30 to TRBJ2-7, with 8 bases fitting TRBD1. The length of the CDR3 is 14 residues. The germline CDR1 and CDR2 sequences are GTSNPN and SVGIG (reference sequence). Germline trimming cut 3 bases from V and 8 bases from J; bases unmatched to any gene: 12. The chain's CDR3 is CAWRTGTGHVQQYF. CDR3 coding DNA: TGTGCCTGGAGGACTGGGACAGGTCACGTCCAGCAGTACTTC.

The rearrangement links TRBV19 to TRBJ2-7; D is possibly TRBD2 (6 bases). Germline CDR1 is LNHDA and CDR2 is SQIVND (reference sequence). The CDR3 is made up of 14 amino acids. The V and J ends lost 6 bases and 7 bases respectively, with 19 bases between them. The CDR3 nucleotides are TGTGCCAGTAGCTCTCGGGACTCCCCCCTTGAGCAGTACTTC. Protein product: CASSSRDSPLEQYF.

The chain uses TRBV4-1 and TRBJ1-3; TRBD1 might be the D (5 bases). Germline V gives CDR1 MGHRA, CDR2 YSYEKL. The CDR3 totals 19 residues. V was cut by 2 bases and J by 0 bases, with 20 bases left in between. In DNA form, the CDR3 reads TGCGCCAGCAGCCAATCGAAAGACAGTTACGAAGACTCTGGAAACACCATATATTTT. Its protein is CASSQSKDSYEDSGNTIYF.

This sequence joins TRBV11-3 and TRBJ2-1, with 7 bases that match TRBD1. The CDR3 contains 14 residues. V shed 1 base, J shed 7 bases, and the junction held 4 bases outside the gene matches. Looked up from germline, CDR1 is SGHNT and CDR2 is YENEEA. This CDR3 reads CASSLGQGGNEQFF. The CDR3 DNA reads TGTGCCAGCAGCTTAGGACAGGGTGGAAATGAGCAGTTCTTC.

The CDR3 reads CASWDLYGYTF. The CDR3, as DNA: TGTGCCAGCTGGGACCTCTATGGCTACACCTTC. The rearrangement uses TRBV18 and TRBJ1-2, with TRBD1 as a possible D gene (5 bases). This CDR3 contains 11 residues. V lost 7 bases and J 4 bases, leaving 7 bases between the germline ends. Germline V gene sequence: CDR1 KGHSH, CDR2 LQKENI.

The chain recombines TRBV5-1 with TRBJ2-1; 9 nucleotides match TRBD1. With V trimmed by 4 bases and J by 8 bases, 10 bases remained unmatched. Germline CDR1 SGHRS, CDR2 YFSETQ. This CDR3 has 15 amino acids. The CDR3, as DNA: TGCGCCAGCAGCCCCGGGACAGGGCCCCCTTATGAGCAGTTCTTC. It codes for CASSPGTGPPYEQFF. The complete variable domain, with remaining parts taken from reference TRBV5-1 and TRBJ2-1, reads KAGVTQTPRYLIKTRGQQVTLSCSPISGHRSVSWYQQTPGQGLQFLFEYFSETQRNKGNFPGRFSGRQFSNSRSEMNVSTLELGDSALYLCASSPGTGPPYEQFFGPGTRLTVL.

This chain connects TRBV5-1 to TRBJ2-5, with 7 bases lining up with TRBD1. V trimming: 4 bases; J trimming: 5 bases; junction bases outside the gene matches: 11. Germline values: CDR1 SGHRS, CDR2 YFSETQ. The CDR3 loop spans 15 amino acids. The CDR3 DNA sequence: TGCGCCAGCAGCCTGACAGGGTTCGTCGGGGAGACCCAGTACTTC. It is translated as CASSLTGFVGETQYF.

The V call is TRBV10-1, the J call TRBJ2-3; D uncertain. The CDR3 is 13 residues long. Germline V gene sequence: CDR1 WNHNN, CDR2 SYGVQD (reference sequence). Trimming left V 4 bases short and J 3 bases short, with 8 bases between. CDR3 amino acids: CASSVELTDTQYF. In nucleotides, the CDR3 is TGCGCCAGCAGTGTCGAATTGACAGATACGCAGTATTTT.

The rearrangement links TRBV5-4 to TRBJ2-3; 9 bases are a match to TRBD1. V shed 4 bases, J shed 6 bases, and the junction held 6 bases outside the gene matches. There are 14 residues in the CDR3. Germline CDR1 reads SGHNT; CDR2 reads YYREEE (reference sequence). CDR3 in DNA: TGTGCCAGCAGCGGACAGGGGCGAGTGGATACGCAGTATTTT. This gives the protein CASSGQGRVDTQYF.

This chain links TRBV5-4 with TRBJ2-5; no clear D gene. With 3 bases removed from V and 4 bases from J, the gap between germline ends came to 19 bases. The germline V gene has CDR1 SGHNT and CDR2 YYREEE (reference sequence). The CDR3 totals 16 residues. In DNA form, the CDR3 reads TGTGCCAGCAGCTCTATGGGTCGGGCCCTGGGAGAGACCCAGTACTTC. It specifies CASSSMGRALGETQYF.

The chain combines TRBV9 with TRBJ2-7, with D perhaps TRBD1 or TRBD2 (5 bases each). V lost 0 bases, J lost 3 bases, and 10 bases lay in between. The CDR3 spans 14 residues. Germline values: CDR1 SGDLS, CDR2 YYNGEE. For the CDR3, the DNA is TGTGCCAGCAGCGTAGGAGGGGATGACTACGAGCAGTACTTC. Translation gives CASSVGGDDYEQYF.

This clone turned up a few times. The V call is TRBV11-2, the J call TRBJ1-2, with 10 bases aligning to TRBD1. There are 15 residues in the CDR3. Germline V gene sequence: CDR1 SGHAT, CDR2 FQNNGV. V shed 5 bases, J shed 3 bases, and the junction held 6 bases outside the gene matches. The CDR3 DNA is TGTGCCAGCAGCGCCCGGGACAGGGGATACTATGGCTACACCTTC. This gives the protein CASSARDRGYYGYTF.

V usage is TRBV9 and J usage is TRBJ2-1; perhaps TRBD1 as D (6 bases). This CDR3 contains 17 residues. Deletions cut 4 bases from V and 4 bases from J, with 21 bases between. The germline V gene encodes CDR1 SGDLS and CDR2 YYNGEE. The CDR3 sequence is CASSPQWGRGTYNEQFF. CDR3 DNA: TGTGCCAGCAGCCCTCAGTGGGGGCGCGGAACGTACAATGAGCAGTTCTTC.

This clone was recorded once. The chain couples TRBV5-1 to TRBJ2-1; the D is unclear. Germline V lookup: CDR1 SGHRS, CDR2 YFSETQ. CDR3 length: 16 residues. Trimming removed 4 bases at V and 0 bases at J, with 14 bases between. CDR3 nucleotides: TGCGCCAGCAGCCACTCCTTGATTAGCTCCTACAATGAGCAGTTCTTC. It translates to CASSHSLISSYNEQFF. Full variable domain (remainder filled in from reference TRBV5-1 and TRBJ2-1): KAGVTQTPRYLIKTRGQQVTLSCSPISGHRSVSWYQQTPGQGLQFLFEYFSETQRNKGNFPGRFSGRQFSNSRSEMNVSTLELGDSALYLCASSHSLISSYNEQFFGPGTRLTVL.

V and J are TRBV30 and TRBJ2-3; D is ambiguous. Trimming cost V 0 bases and J 0 bases, with 7 bases left between them. The germline V gene encodes CDR1 GTSNPN and CDR2 SVGIG (reference sequence). This CDR3 is built from 14 residues. The CDR3 DNA follows: TGTGCCTGGAGTGTCTCGAGGAGCACAGATACGCAGTATTTT. This translates into CAWSVSRSTDTQYF. Drawing the rest from reference TRBV30 and TRBJ2-3, the complete variable domain is SQTIHQWPATLVQPVGSPLSLECTVEGTSNPNLYWYRQAAGRGLQLLFYSVGIGQISSEVPQNLSASRPQDRQFILSSKKLLLSDSGFYLCAWSVSRSTDTQYFGPGTRLTVL.

The chain has TRBV7-2 and TRBJ2-1; 10 positions match TRBD2. The CDR3 contains 15 residues. Germline CDR1 and CDR2: SGHTA and FQGNSA. Losses at the gene ends were 3 bases for V and 6 bases for J; bases not matched to a gene: 5. This chain's CDR3 is CASSLSTSGVNEQFF. CDR3 DNA sequence: TGTGCCAGCAGCTTGTCCACTAGCGGGGTCAATGAGCAGTTCTTC.

V and J are TRBV29-1 and TRBJ2-1, with D possibly TRBD2 on 7 matching bases. Germline lookup yields CDR1 SQVTM and CDR2 ANQGSEA. With 7 bases removed from V and 10 bases from J, the gap between germline ends came to 20 bases. The CDR3 length is 13 residues. DNA for the CDR3: TGCAGCGGGGGGGCTAGCGGTCGCGGCGAGCAGTTCTTC. Translated, it gives CSGGASGRGEQFF.

This clone was detected only once. The chain is built from TRBV11-3 and TRBJ2-1, with no clear D. The V gene lost 1 base and the J gene lost 7 bases, with 14 bases spanning the gap. This CDR3 is 15 amino acids long. Germline loops: CDR1 SGHNT, CDR2 YENEEA. CDR3 sequence: CASSLGGDANNEQFF. DNA for the CDR3: TGTGCCAGCAGCTTAGGGGGTGACGCTAATAATGAGCAGTTCTTC.

The chain couples TRBV10-3 to TRBJ2-2; TRBD1 agrees at 9 bases. Germline-derived CDR1 and CDR2 are ENHRY and SYGVKD. CDR3 length: 15 amino acids. The V gene end was trimmed by 2 bases and the J gene end by 6 bases; junction bases not matched to a gene: 4. CDR3 region: CAISERGQGSGELFF. The DNA for the CDR3 is TGTGCCATCAGTGAGAGGGGACAGGGATCCGGGGAGCTGTTTTTT.

The chain employs TRBV30 and TRBJ2-5; tentatively, D is TRBD2 (5 bases). CDR3 length: 14 residues. Between the trimmed V and J ends, which lost 2 bases and 5 bases, there was a span of 15 bases. The germline CDR1 and CDR2 sequences are GTSNPN and SVGIG (reference sequence). The CDR3 region is CAWSFSPGGETQYF. CDR3 nucleotide sequence: TGTGCCTGGAGTTTCTCACCGGGCGGGGAGACCCAGTACTTC.

V is TRBV7-9 and J is TRBJ1-1; the D gene is possibly TRBD1 (5 bases). This CDR3 has 15 residues. The V gene's germline CDR1 is SEHNR and CDR2 FQNEAQ (reference sequence). V dropped 1 base and J dropped 4 bases, with 13 bases sitting between them. The CDR3 spells CASSLEAGLATEAFF. The CDR3, as DNA: TGTGCCAGCAGCTTAGAGGCAGGGTTGGCCACTGAAGCTTTCTTT.

The J gene is TRBJ2-6, the V gene TRBV19; 7 positions agree with TRBD1. The germline CDR1 and CDR2 sequences are LNHDA and SQIVND (reference sequence). The CDR3 extends over 21 amino acids. V dropped 8 bases and J dropped 2; count of bases not matched to a gene: 24. CDR3 protein: CASSHLKGKGGGSAGANVLTF. DNA of the CDR3: TGTGCCAGTTCTCATCTTAAGGGTAAAGGGGGCGGTTCAGCTGGGGCCAACGTCCTGACTTTC.

This chain joins TRBV7-2 and TRBJ2-6; 7 bases agree with TRBD2. CDR1 and CDR2 (germline): SGHTA, FQGNSA. CDR3 length: 17 amino acids. V lost 1 base and J lost 0; bases outside the gene matches: 3. The CDR3, as DNA: TGTGCCAGCAGCTTAGTCGCGGGGGACTCTGGGGCCAACGTCCTGACTTTC. Translated, it gives CASSLVAGDSGANVLTF.